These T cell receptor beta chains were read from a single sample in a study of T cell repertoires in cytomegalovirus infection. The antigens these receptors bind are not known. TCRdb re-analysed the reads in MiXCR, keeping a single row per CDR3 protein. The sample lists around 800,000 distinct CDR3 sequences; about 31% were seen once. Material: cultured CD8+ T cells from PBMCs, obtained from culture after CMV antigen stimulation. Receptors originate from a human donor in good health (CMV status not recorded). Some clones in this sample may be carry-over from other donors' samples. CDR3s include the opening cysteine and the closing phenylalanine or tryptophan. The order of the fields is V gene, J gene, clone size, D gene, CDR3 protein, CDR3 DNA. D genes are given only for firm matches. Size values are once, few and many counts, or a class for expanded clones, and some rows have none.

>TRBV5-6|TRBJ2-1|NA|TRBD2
CASSYHGLAPYNEQFF
TGTGCCAGCAGCTACCATGGACTAGCGCCCTACAATGAGCAGTTCTTC
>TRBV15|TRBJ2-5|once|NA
CATSEYDRAGETQYF
TGTGCCACCAGCGAATACGACAGGGCGGGGGAGACCCAGTACTTC
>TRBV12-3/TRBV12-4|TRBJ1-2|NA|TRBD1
CASLTGDRGYTF
TGTGCCAGTCTGACAGGGGATCGTGGCTACACCTTC
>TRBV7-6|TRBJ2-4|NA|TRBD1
CASSPRTGRAKNIQYF
TGTGCCAGCAGCCCACGGACAGGGCGAGCCAAAAACATTCAGTACTTC
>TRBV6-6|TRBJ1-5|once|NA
CASSYVGAKNQPQHF
TGTGCCAGCAGTTACGTGGGGGCGAAGAATCAGCCCCAGCATTTT
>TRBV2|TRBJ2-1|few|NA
CASFWATSSSYNEQFF
TGTGCCAGCTTTTGGGCTACCAGCAGCTCCTACAATGAGCAGTTCTTC
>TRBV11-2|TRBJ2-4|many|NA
CASSLGGQNIQYF
TGTGCCAGCAGCTTAGGCGGACAAAACATTCAGTACTTC
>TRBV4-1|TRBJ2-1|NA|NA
CASSESWAAYNEQFF
TGCGCCAGCAGCGAGAGTTGGGCGGCCTACAATGAGCAGTTCTTC
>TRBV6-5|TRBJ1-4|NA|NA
CASSTGRGHEKLFF
TGTGCCAGCAGTACAGGGAGGGGTCACGAAAAACTGTTTTTT
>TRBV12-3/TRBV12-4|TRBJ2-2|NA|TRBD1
CASSAGQGGTGELFF
TGTGCCAGCAGTGCCGGACAGGGAGGCACCGGGGAGCTGTTTTTT
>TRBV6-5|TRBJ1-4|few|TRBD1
CASSYSGRGQREKLFF
TGTGCCAGCAGTTACTCGGGTAGGGGGCAACGTGAAAAACTGTTTTTT
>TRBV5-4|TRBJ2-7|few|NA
CASSRVGDGEQYF
TGTGCCAGCAGCCGGGTGGGAGACGGGGAGCAGTACTTC
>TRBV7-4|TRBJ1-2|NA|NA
CASRDLGGRYGYTF
TGTGCCAGCAGAGATTTGGGGGGTCGCTATGGCTACACCTTC
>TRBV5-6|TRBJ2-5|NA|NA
CASSLGTDMGIQYF
TGTGCCAGCAGCTTGGGGACAGATATGGGGATCCAGTACTTC
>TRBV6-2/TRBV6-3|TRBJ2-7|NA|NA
CASSYQHF
TGTGCCAGCAGTTATCAACACTTC
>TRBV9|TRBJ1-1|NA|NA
CASSGEGGETEAFF
TGTGCCAGCAGTGGGGAGGGGGGTGAGACTGAAGCTTTCTTT
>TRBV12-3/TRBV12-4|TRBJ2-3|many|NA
CASSLDSREPPVRDTQYF
TGTGCCAGCAGCCTGGACAGCCGAGAACCCCCAGTTCGTGATACGCAGTATTTT
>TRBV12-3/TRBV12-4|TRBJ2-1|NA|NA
CASSLASLAEQFF
TGTGCCAGCAGTTTAGCCTCCTTGGCGGAGCAGTTCTTC
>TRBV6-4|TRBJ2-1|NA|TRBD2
CASSDSPSGLNEQFF
TGTGCCAGCAGTGACTCTCCTAGCGGTCTCAATGAGCAGTTCTTC
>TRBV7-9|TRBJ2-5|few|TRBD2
CASSLGSSGAVETQYF
TGTGCCAGCAGCTTAGGGTCTAGCGGGGCGGTGGAGACCCAGTACTTC
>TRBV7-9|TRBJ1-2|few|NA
CASSLGSSGLSYTF
TGTGCCAGCAGCTTAGGCTCGTCAGGGCTAAGCTACACCTTC
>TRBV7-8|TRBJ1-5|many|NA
CASSLGQPNQPQHF
TGTGCCAGCAGCTTAGGACAGCCCAATCAGCCCCAGCATTTT
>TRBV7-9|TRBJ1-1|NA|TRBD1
CASSPPLTGGNTEAFF
TGTGCCAGCAGCCCCCCTTTGACAGGGGGTAATACTGAAGCTTTCTTT
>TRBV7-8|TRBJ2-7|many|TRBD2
CASSPLGGYEQYF
TGTGCCAGCAGCCCATTGGGGGGGTACGAGCAGTACTTC
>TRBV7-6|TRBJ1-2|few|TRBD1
CASSFRGSSGGGYTF
TGTGCCAGCAGCTTCAGGGGTTCGTCAGGGGGCGGCTACACCTTC
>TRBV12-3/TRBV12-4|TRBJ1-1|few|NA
CASSHPLNQGEAFF
TGTGCCAGCAGTCACCCCCTTAACCAGGGGGAAGCTTTCTTT
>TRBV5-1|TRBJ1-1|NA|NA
CASSLRGAEMNTEAFF
TGCGCCAGCAGCTTACGGGGGGCAGAGATGAACACTGAAGCTTTCTTT
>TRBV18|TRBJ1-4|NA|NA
CASSSQGHGGHEKLFF
TGTGCCAGCTCATCGCAGGGGCACGGAGGGCATGAAAAACTGTTTTTT
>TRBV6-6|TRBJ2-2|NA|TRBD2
CASSSWELTGTSAGELFF
TGTGCCAGCAGTTCCTGGGAACTAACCGGGACTAGCGCCGGGGAGCTGTTTTTT
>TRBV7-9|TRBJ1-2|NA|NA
CASSLDYTGPAGYTF
TGTGCCAGCAGCTTAGACTATACAGGGCCGGCTGGCTACACCTTC
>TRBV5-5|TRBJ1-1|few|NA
CASSLTVYTEAFF
TGTGCCAGCAGCTTGACAGTTTACACTGAAGCTTTCTTT
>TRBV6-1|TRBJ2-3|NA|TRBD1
CASPNRGHSTDTQYF
TGTGCCAGCCCTAACAGGGGGCATAGCACAGATACGCAGTATTTT
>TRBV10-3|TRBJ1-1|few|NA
CAIRVGTEAFF
TGTGCCATCAGGGTAGGGACTGAAGCTTTCTTT
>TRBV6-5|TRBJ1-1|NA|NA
CASSYSGQAEAFF
TGTGCCAGCAGTTACTCTGGGCAGGCTGAAGCTTTCTTT
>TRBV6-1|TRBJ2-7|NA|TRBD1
CASSVGTDPYEQYF
TGTGCCAGCAGCGTCGGGACAGATCCCTACGAGCAGTACTTC
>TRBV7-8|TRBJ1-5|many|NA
CASSPALRGANSNQPQHF
TGTGCCAGCAGCCCTGCGTTAAGGGGGGCTAATAGCAATCAGCCCCAGCATTTT
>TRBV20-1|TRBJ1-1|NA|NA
CSARDNRLNTEAFF
TGCAGTGCTAGAGATAATCGGTTGAACACTGAAGCTTTCTTT
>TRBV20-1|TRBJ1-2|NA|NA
CSARDLEGGWGYGYTF
TGCAGTGCTAGAGATCTTGAGGGCGGGTGGGGCTATGGCTACACCTTC
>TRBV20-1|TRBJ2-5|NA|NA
CSAPRGYQETQYF
TGCAGTGCCCCCCGGGGGTACCAAGAGACCCAGTACTTC
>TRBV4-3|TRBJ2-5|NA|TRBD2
CASSQAAGGETQYF
TGCGCCAGCAGCCAAGCAGCGGGGGGTGAGACCCAGTACTTC
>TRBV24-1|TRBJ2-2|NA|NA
CATSQNGELFF
TGTGCCACCAGTCAGAACGGGGAGCTGTTTTTT
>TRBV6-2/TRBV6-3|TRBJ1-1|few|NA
CASSWGGLGTEAFF
TGTGCCAGCAGTTGGGGAGGGTTGGGTACTGAAGCTTTCTTT